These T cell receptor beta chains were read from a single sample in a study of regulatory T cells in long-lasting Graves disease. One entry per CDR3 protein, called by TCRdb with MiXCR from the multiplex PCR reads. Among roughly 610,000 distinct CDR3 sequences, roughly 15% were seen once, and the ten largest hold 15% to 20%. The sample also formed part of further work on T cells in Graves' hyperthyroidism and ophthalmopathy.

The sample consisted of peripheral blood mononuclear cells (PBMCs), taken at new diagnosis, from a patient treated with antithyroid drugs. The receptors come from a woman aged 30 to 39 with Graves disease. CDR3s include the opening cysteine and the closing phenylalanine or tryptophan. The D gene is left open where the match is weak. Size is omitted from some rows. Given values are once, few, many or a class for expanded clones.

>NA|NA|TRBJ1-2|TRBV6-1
TGTGCCAGCAGTGAAGCAGGCCCGTTCTATGGCTACACCTTC
CASSEAGPFYGYTF
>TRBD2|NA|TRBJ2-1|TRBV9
TGTGCCAGCAGCGTAGAGGGACTAGCGGGAGGGCGAGAGCAGTTCTTC
CASSVEGLAGGREQFF
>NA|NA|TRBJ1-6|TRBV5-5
TGTGCCAGCAGCTTGGAGGTGAATTCACCCCTCCACTTT
CASSLEVNSPLHF
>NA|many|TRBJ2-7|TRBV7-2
TGTGCCAGCACCCCGCCCGCTTCCTACGAGCAGTACTTC
CASTPPASYEQYF
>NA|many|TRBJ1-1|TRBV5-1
TGTGCCAGCAGCTTCGGGAACACTGAAGCTTTCTTT
CASSFGNTEAFF
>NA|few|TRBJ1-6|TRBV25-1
TGTGCCAGCAGTTTAAGTTTCGGTAATTCACCCCTCCACTTT
CASSLSFGNSPLHF
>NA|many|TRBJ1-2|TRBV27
TGTGCCAGCAGTTTATCTGGCAGCATAAGCTATGGCTACACCTTC
CASSLSGSISYGYTF
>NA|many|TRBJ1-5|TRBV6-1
TGTGCCAGCAGTGAACAGCCAGGGGTGAGCAATCAGCCCCAGCATTTT
CASSEQPGVSNQPQHF
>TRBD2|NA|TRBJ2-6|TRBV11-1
TGTGCCAGCAGCCCCGGCGGGGGGGGGATTGGGGCCAACGTCCTGACTTTC
CASSPGGGGIGANVLTF
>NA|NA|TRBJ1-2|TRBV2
TGTGCCAGCAGTGGGGACCCACCGGGGGGCTACACCTTC
CASSGDPPGGYTF
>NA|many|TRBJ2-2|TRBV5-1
TGTGCCAGCAGCTTGAGAGCGAACACCGGGGAGCTGTTTTTT
CASSLRANTGELFF
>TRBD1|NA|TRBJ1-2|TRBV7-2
TGTGCCAGCAGCTCGTACAGGGGGGACTACACCTTC
CASSSYRGDYTF
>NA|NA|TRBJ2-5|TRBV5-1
TGCGCCAGCAGCTCCGGAGGGACAAACCAAGAGACCCAGTACTTC
CASSSGGTNQETQYF
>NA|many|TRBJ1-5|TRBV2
TGTGCCAGCAGTGAAGAGGGTAGCAATCAGCCCCAGCATTTT
CASSEEGSNQPQHF
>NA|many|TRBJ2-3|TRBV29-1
TGCAGCGTTGACTCGGGGGCAGATACGCAGTATTTT
CSVDSGADTQYF
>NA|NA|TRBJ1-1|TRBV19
TGTGCCAGTAGCCGACAAAACCTTCGCACTGAAGCTTTCTTT
CASSRQNLRTEAFF
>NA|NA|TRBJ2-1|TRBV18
TGTGCCAGCTCACGGGGGCTAGCAGCCAATGAGCAGTTCTTC
CASSRGLAANEQFF
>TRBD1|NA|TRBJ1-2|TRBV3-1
TGTGCCAGCAGCCAACCCGGGGGTAGGACAGGGAACGATGGCTACACCTTC
CASSQPGGRTGNDGYTF
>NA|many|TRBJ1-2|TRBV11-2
TGTGCCAGCAGCTTAGATGCACCCTATGGCTACACCTTC
CASSLDAPYGYTF
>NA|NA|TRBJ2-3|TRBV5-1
TGCGCCAGCAGCTATCCCGAACTGACAGATACGCAGTATTTT
CASSYPELTDTQYF
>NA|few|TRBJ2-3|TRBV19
TGTGCCAGTAGTGCTTGGGAAGGAGGGGCTCTCGTATGGCAGTATTTT
CASSAWEGGALVWQYF
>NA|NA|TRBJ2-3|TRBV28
TGTGCCAGCACCATTGGGACTTGGCCAGATACGCAGTATTTT
CASTIGTWPDTQYF
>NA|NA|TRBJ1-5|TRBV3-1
TGTGCCAGCAGCCCCTCTCCCAGGGGTAGCAATCAGCCCCAGCATTTT
CASSPSPRGSNQPQHF
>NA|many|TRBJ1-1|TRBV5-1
TGCGCCAGCAGCTTGGTAGGGGAAGGCACTGAAGCTTTCTTT
CASSLVGEGTEAFF
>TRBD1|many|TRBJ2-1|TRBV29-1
TGCAGCGTGCTACCCGGGACAGGGGCCTACAATGAGCAGTTCTTC
CSVLPGTGAYNEQFF
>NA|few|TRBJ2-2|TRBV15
TGTGCCACCAGCATACAAAGGGGGTTTGAGGAGCTGTTTTTT
CATSIQRGFEELFF
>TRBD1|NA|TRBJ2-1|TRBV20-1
TGCAGTGTTTGGGGACAGGGTTACAATGAGCAGTTCTTC
CSVWGQGYNEQFF
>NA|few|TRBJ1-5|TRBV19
TGTGCCAGTAGAACACAGGGTTATCAGCCCCAGCATTTT
CASRTQGYQPQHF
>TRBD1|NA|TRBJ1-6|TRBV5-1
TGCGCCAGCAGCTTACAGGGGCCCACAAATTCACCCCTCCACTTT
CASSLQGPTNSPLHF
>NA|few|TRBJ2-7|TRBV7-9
TGTGCCAGCAGCGATCCGACTACCCAGTCGTACGAGCAGTACTTC
CASSDPTTQSYEQYF
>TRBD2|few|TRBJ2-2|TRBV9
TGTGCCAGCAGCCGGGGGGGAGGGCCGGTCACCGGGGAGCTGTTTTTT
CASSRGGGPVTGELFF
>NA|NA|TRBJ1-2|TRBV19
TGTGCCAAGGGCCAGAGAGAGAGCCTGAACTATGGCTACACCTTC
CAKGQRESLNYGYTF
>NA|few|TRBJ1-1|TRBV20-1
TGCAGTGCTAGAGAAGTAGAAGGGTACACCGACACTGAAGCTTTCTTT
CSAREVEGYTDTEAFF
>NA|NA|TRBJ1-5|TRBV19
TGTGCCAGTAGTTCGACGCTGCAGGCGCCCCAGCATTTT
CASSSTLQAPQHF
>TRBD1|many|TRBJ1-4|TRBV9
TGTGCCAGCAGCGTTGGCCTTCAGGGGGGTGAAAAACTGTTTTTT
CASSVGLQGGEKLFF
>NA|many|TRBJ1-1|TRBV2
TGTGCCAGCAGGCGGGCAGCAGGAAACACTGAAGCTTTCTTT
CASRRAAGNTEAFF
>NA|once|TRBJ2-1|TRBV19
TGTGCCAGTAGTATTGAGCCCGACAATGAGCAGTTCTTC
CASSIEPDNEQFF
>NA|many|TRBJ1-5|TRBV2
TGTGCCAGCAGTGACAGGTCAGCGGGCAATCAGCCCCAGCATTTT
CASSDRSAGNQPQHF
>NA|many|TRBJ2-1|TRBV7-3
TGTGCCAGCAGCTTAATCGCAGGGGGAGGGCGTGATGAGCAGTTCTTC
CASSLIAGGGRDEQFF
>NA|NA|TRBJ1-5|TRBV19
TGTGCCAGTAACCAATTCGGCGGATATAGCAATCAGCCCCAGCATTTT
CASNQFGGYSNQPQHF
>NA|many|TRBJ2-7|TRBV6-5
TGTGCCAGCAGTTACACGGGGTTCTACGAGCAGTACTTC
CASSYTGFYEQYF
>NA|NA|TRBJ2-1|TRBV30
TGTGCCTGGACTCGACTAGGTCCCTACAATGAGCAGTTCTTC
CAWTRLGPYNEQFF
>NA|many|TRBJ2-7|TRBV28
TGTGCCAGCACCGGAGGGGCCTCCTACGAGCAGTACTTC
CASTGGASYEQYF
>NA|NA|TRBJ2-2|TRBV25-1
TGTGCCAGCAGTTACAGGTCATTAGCCGGGGAGCTGTTTTTT
CASSYRSLAGELFF
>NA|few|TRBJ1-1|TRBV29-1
TGCAGCGTTACTGGCATAGGAGGGAACACTGAAGCTTTCTTT
CSVTGIGGNTEAFF
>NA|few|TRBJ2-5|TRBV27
TGTGCCAGCAGTTTATCGACGGGCTACGGGACCCAGTACTTC
CASSLSTGYGTQYF
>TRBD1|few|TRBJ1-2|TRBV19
TGTGCCAGTAGTGCCAACAGGGGGGGCTACACCTTC
CASSANRGGYTF
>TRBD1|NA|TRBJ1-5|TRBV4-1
TGCGCCAGCCGTGAGGGACAGGGAACGAGACAGCCCCAGCATTTT
CASREGQGTRQPQHF
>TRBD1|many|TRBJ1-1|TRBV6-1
TGTGCCAGCAGTGAATGGACACAGGGGCCACTCCGGAACACTGAAGCTTTCTTT
CASSEWTQGPLRNTEAFF
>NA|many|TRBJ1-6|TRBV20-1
TGCAGTGCTAGAGAGGAGGGCTCACCCCTCCACTTT
CSAREEGSPLHF
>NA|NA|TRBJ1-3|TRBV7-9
TGTGCCAGCAGCTTGTTGGGTCCTATCTCTGGAAACACCATATATTTT
CASSLLGPISGNTIYF
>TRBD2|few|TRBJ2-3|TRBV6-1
TGTGCCAGCACCTCTACTAGCGGCACAGATACGCAGTATTTT
CASTSTSGTDTQYF
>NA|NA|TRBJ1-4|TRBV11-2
TGTGCCAGCAGCCCACGAAGTCCGGGGAACCGCTTTAATGAAAAACTGTTTTTT
CASSPRSPGNRFNEKLFF
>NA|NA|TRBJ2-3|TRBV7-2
TGTGCCAGCAGCAAAGATGCAGATACGCAGTATTTT
CASSKDADTQYF
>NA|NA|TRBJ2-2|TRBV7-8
TGTGCCAGCAGCTTCCGGGACACCGGGGAGCTGTTTTTT
CASSFRDTGELFF
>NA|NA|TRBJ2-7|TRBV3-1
TGTGCCAGCAGCCAAACCCTGACTAGCTCCTACGAGCAGTACTTC
CASSQTLTSSYEQYF
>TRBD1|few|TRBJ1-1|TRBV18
TGTGCCAGCTCACCGTCCCGGACAGGGGTTAGCACTGAAGCTTTCTTT
CASSPSRTGVSTEAFF
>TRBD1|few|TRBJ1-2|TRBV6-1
TGTGCCAGCAGCAGGGGACAGGGCCTAGATGGCTACACCTTC
CASSRGQGLDGYTF
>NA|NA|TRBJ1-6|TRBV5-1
TGCGCCAGCAGCTTGGCCGTCCAGGGTAATTCACCCCTCCACTTT
CASSLAVQGNSPLHF